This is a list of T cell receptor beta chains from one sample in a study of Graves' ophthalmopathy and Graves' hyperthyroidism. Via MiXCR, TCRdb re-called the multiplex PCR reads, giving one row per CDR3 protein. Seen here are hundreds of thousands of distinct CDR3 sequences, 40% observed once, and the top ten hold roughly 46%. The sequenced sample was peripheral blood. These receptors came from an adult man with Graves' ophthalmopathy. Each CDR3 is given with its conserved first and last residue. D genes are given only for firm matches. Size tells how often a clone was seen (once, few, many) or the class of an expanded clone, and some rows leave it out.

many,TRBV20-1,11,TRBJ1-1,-,CSAQGDTEAFF,TGCAGTGCACAGGGAGACACTGAAGCTTTCTTT
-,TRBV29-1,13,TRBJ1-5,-,CSVGGVHNQPQHF,TGCAGCGTCGGGGGGGTTCACAATCAGCCCCAGCATTTT
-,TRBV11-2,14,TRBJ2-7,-,CASSLWDMNYEQYF,TGTGCCAGCAGCCTGTGGGACATGAACTACGAGCAGTACTTC
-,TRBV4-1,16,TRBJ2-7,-,CASSQDLAGATYEQYF,TGCGCCAGCAGCCAAGATTTGGCGGGGGCTACCTACGAGCAGTACTTC
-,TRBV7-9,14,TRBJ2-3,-,CASSLRAPTDTQYF,TGTGCCAGCAGCTTAAGGGCCCCCACAGATACGCAGTATTTT
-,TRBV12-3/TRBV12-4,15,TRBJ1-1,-,CASSYSGGRNTEAFF,TGTGCCAGCAGTTACTCTGGGGGGCGGAACACTGAAGCTTTCTTT
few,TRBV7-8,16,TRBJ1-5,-,CASSQRGEAGNQPQHF,TGCGCCAGCAGCCAACGAGGGGAGGCGGGCAATCAGCCCCAGCATTTT
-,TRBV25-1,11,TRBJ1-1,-,CATGMNTEAFF,TGTGCCACAGGGATGAACACTGAAGCTTTCTTT
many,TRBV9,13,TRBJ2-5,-,CASSIGMQETQYF,TGTGCCAGCTCAATTGGGATGCAAGAGACCCAGTACTTC
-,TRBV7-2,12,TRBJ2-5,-,CASTLGTETQYF,TGTGCCAGCACCCTAGGGACAGAGACCCAGTACTTC
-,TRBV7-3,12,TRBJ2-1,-,CASSTGSNEQFF,TGTGCCAGCAGCACGGGAAGCAATGAGCAGTTCTTC
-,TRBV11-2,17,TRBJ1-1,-,CASSKGSGGVRATEAFF,TGTGCCAGCAGCAAAGGCAGTGGGGGCGTGAGGGCCACTGAAGCTTTCTTT
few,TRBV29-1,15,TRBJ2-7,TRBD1,CSVESRQGGPYEQYF,TGCAGCGTTGAGAGTCGACAAGGGGGCCCCTACGAGCAGTACTTC
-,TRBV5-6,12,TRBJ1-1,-,CASSLEATEAFF,TGTGCCAGCAGCTTGGAGGCGACTGAAGCTTTCTTT